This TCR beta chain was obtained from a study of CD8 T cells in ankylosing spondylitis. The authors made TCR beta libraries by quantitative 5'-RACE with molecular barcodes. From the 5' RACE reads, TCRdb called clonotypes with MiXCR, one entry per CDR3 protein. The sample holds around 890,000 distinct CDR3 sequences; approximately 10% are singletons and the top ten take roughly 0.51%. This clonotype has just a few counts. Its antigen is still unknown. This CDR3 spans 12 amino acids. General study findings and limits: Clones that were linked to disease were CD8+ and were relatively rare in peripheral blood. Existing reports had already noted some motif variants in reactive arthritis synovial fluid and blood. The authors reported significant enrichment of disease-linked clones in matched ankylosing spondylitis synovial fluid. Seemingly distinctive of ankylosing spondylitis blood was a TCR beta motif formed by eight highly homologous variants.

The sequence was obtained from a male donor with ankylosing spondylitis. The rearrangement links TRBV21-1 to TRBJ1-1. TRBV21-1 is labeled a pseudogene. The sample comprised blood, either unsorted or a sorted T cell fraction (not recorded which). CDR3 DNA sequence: TGTGCCAGAATGGAAGGGAACACTGAAGCTTTCTTT. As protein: CARMEGNTEAFF.